Included here is one TCR beta chain sequence, with context. Its target is not known. The germline V gene encodes CDR1 SGHKS and CDR2 YYEKEE (reference sequence). The ends were cut back, 4 bases at V and 6 bases at J, with 14 bases in the middle. CDR3 length: 13 residues. TCRdb re-called the 5' RACE reads with MiXCR, one entry per CDR3 protein. The sample has about 790,000 distinct CDR3 sequences, 15% to 20% seen once. The data originate from a study of identical twins. General study results and limits: Insertions ran lower in abundant cord blood beta clonotypes, though not in memory repertoires. Conclusions leaned on cross-sectional statistical analysis and did not track the same donors over time.

These sequences were also reported in another study, on T cells expressing NK-cell markers. That report notes: Sorted CD3+CD56+NKG2C+, CD3+CD56+NKG2C- and CD3+CD56-NKG2C+ T-cell subsets were beta-chain profiled. The authors restricted sorting to alpha-beta TCR T cells with an anti-gamma-delta TCR antibody in several experiments.

The TCR sequence derives from a woman under 30 in good health. The chain combines TRBV5-5 with TRBJ2-7; D is unresolved. The sample comprised PBMCs. The CDR3 is CASSLNDLREQYF. In DNA form, the CDR3 reads TGTGCCAGCAGCCTGAACGATCTTCGCGAGCAGTACTTC.